One sample yielded the 28 T cell receptor beta chains listed below, sequenced in a study of T cell responses to AZD1222 COVID-19 vaccine. Profiling relied on immunoSEQ multiplex PCR, and the TCRdb table lists in-frame clones only, not all of them. The sample consists of approximately 150,000 clones, around 94% of them appearing once. Sequenced here: peripheral blood, sampled on day 0 of AZD1222 vaccination. The receptors stem from an adult in good health.

The chain couples TRBV10-3 to TRBJ1-1; no definite D call. Looked up from germline, CDR1 is ENHRY and CDR2 is SYGVKD. The CDR3 contains 12 residues. Deletions cut 6 bases from V and 3 bases from J, with 8 bases between. The CDR3 coding sequence is TGTGCCATCAGGGGGTCGGACACTGAAGCTTTCTTT. Translation: CAIRGSDTEAFF.

The chain recombines TRBV28 with TRBJ1-2; 7 bases map to TRBD1. Germline V CDR1 and CDR2: MDHEN, SYDVKM. Trimming at V came to 8 bases and at J to 0 bases, leaving 12 bases not matched to a gene. CDR3 length: 16 residues. In nucleotides, the CDR3 is TGTGCCAGCTGTCTTGCGACAGGGAGTACTAACTATGGCTACACCTTC. It encodes CASCLATGSTNYGYTF.

The rearrangement links TRBV3-1 (or the pseudogene TRBV3-2) to TRBJ1-1, with TRBD1 identical over 7 bases. CDR3 length: 15 amino acids. The V gene's germline CDR1 is LGHDT and CDR2 YNNKEL (reference sequence). With 3 bases clipped from V and 0 bases from J, the junction kept 4 bases outside the gene matches. The CDR3 reads CASSQAGQLNTEAFF. Written as DNA, the CDR3 is TGTGCCAGCAGCCAGGCGGGACAGTTGAACACTGAAGCTTTCTTT.

The rearrangement joins TRBV28 to TRBJ2-7; TRBD1 might be the D (5 bases). Trimming removed 4 bases from V and 5 bases from J, with 12 bases in between. The CDR3 runs to 13 residues. Germline CDR1 MDHEN, CDR2 SYDVKM. The CDR3 DNA sequence: TGTGCCAGCAGTTATAGGGGATTGAACGAGCAGTACGTC. It codes for CASSYRGLNEQYV.

This chain uses TRBV6-1 with TRBJ1-2; no clear D gene. From germline, CDR1 is MNHNS and CDR2 SASEGT. V was shortened by 2 bases and J by 8 bases, with 15 bases between the two germline ends. The CDR3 length is 14 residues. The CDR3 nucleotides read TGTGCCAGCAGTGAAACGGCAGGACCTTGGGGCTACACCTTC. Its protein product is CASSETAGPWGYTF.

The chain combines TRBV4-3 with TRBJ2-2; TRBD2 agrees at 13 bases. Trimming removed 6 bases from V and 8 bases from J; junction bases left unmatched: 9. Germline V CDR1 and CDR2: LGHNA, YSLEER. The CDR3 spans 16 residues. The CDR3 is CASSFGTSGMEGELFF. The CDR3 DNA sequence: TGCGCCAGCAGTTTCGGGACTAGCGGGATGGAGGGGGAGCTGTTTTTT.

With regard to this clone: The sample holds other DNA sequences that translate to the same CDR3. This rearrangement joins TRBV18 to TRBJ1-1, with a weak D call TRBD1 (5 bases). The germline V gene has CDR1 KGHSH and CDR2 LQKENI. Between the trimmed V and J ends, which lost 2 bases and 1 base, there was a span of 5 bases. This CDR3 is 13 amino acids long. CDR3 residues: CASSPGGNTEAFF. As DNA, the CDR3 is TGTGCCAGCTCACCAGGGGGGAACACTGAAGCTTTCTTT.

The chain employs TRBV24-1 and TRBJ2-1; 14 bases match TRBD2. The CDR3 is made up of 14 amino acids. CDR1 and CDR2 from the germline V gene are KGHDR and SFDVKD. Trimming at V came to 10 bases and at J to 5 bases, leaving 3 bases not matched to a gene. The CDR3 bases are TGTGCCACTGCGACTAGCGGGGGGGACAATGAGCAGTTCTTC. Its translation is CATATSGGDNEQFF.

The chain uses TRBV7-9 and TRBJ2-7; 12 positions agree with TRBD1. After removal of 0 bases from V and 10 bases from J, the junction contained 4 bases not matched to a gene. Germline assignment: CDR1 SEHNR and CDR2 FQNEAQ (reference sequence). The CDR3 contains 14 residues. The CDR3 region is CASSLAGQGAEQYV. The CDR3 nucleotides read TGTGCCAGCAGCTTAGCGGGACAGGGGGCCGAACAGTACGTC.

The gene calls are TRBV28 and TRBJ2-3; maybe TRBD2 (7 bases). The CDR3 loop spans 15 amino acids. The germline CDR1 and CDR2 sequences are MDHEN and SYDVKM. The ends were cut back, 3 bases at V and 5 bases at J, with 15 bases in the middle. CDR3 in amino acids: CASSFWRGQGDTQYF. The CDR3 region has the DNA TGTGCCAGCAGTTTCTGGCGGGGGCAAGGAGATACGCAGTATTTT.

This clone has just one count. This chain links TRBV18 with TRBJ2-1; D not certain. Trimming took 4 bases from V and 0 from J, leaving 19 bases between them. The CDR3 contains 18 residues. Per the germline V gene, CDR1 is KGHSH and CDR2 is LQKENI. The CDR3 is CASSRYDSRESSYNEQFF. CDR3 sequence (DNA): TGTGCCAGCTCACGATACGACTCCAGAGAAAGCTCCTACAATGAGCAGTTCTTC.

This chain connects TRBV10-3 to TRBJ2-1; TRBD2 agrees at 10 bases. The V gene end was trimmed by 6 bases and the J gene end by 2 bases; junction bases not matched to a gene: 1. The CDR3 sequence is 14 residues long. The germline CDR1 and CDR2 sequences are ENHRY and SYGVKD. The CDR3 region is CAIRGLAPYNEQFF. As DNA, the CDR3 is TGTGCCATCAGGGGACTAGCGCCCTACAATGAGCAGTTCTTC.

V gene TRBV5-4 combines with J gene TRBJ2-3, with TRBD1 as a possible D gene (5 bases). The CDR3 runs to 16 residues. V was clipped by 0 bases and J by 2 bases, with 13 bases between them. Germline lookup yields CDR1 SGHNT and CDR2 YYREEE (reference sequence). CDR3 amino acids: CASSLGGQGTTDTQYF. The CDR3 DNA follows: TGTGCCAGCAGCTTGGGGGGTCAGGGAACCACAGATACGCAGTATTTT. Based on the CDR3 plus reference TRBV5-4 and TRBJ2-3, the full variable domain is ETGVTQSPTHLIKTRGQQVTLRCSSQSGHNTVSWYQQALGQGPQFIFQYYREEENGRGNFPPRFSGLQFPNYSSELNVNALELDDSALYLCASSLGGQGTTDTQYFGPGTRLTVL.

This sequence joins TRBV13 and TRBJ2-1, with 9 nucleotides matching TRBD1. The junction had 8 bases not matched to a gene; V was cut back by 5 bases and J by 3 bases. There are 16 residues in the CDR3. CDR1 PRHDT and CDR2 FYEKMQ come from the germline V gene (reference sequence). The CDR3 here is CASSTGGTGYYNEQFF. CDR3 sequence (DNA): TGTGCCAGCAGCACAGGGGGGACAGGGTACTACAATGAGCAGTTCTTC.

V gene TRBV3-1 (or the pseudogene TRBV3-2) combines with J gene TRBJ1-6, with 9 bases matching TRBD1. Trimming removed 7 bases from V and 0 bases from J; junction bases left unmatched: 22. CDR3 size: 22 residues. The germline gives CDR1 LGHDT, CDR2 YNNKEL (reference sequence). In nucleotides, the CDR3 is TGTGCCAGCACCTTAAGGGGGGACAGGGCGATACAGCAGAGCTCCTATAATTCACCCCTCCACTTT. It codes for CASTLRGDRAIQQSSYNSPLHF.

The chain couples TRBV19 to TRBJ1-6; D is uncertain. Per germline, CDR1 LNHDA and CDR2 SQIVND (reference sequence). The CDR3 length is 14 residues. Trimming cost V 5 bases and J 10 bases, with 15 bases left between them. CDR3 bases: TGTGCCAGTAGTTTTACGGGCCGTCTCTCACCCCTCCACTTT. It is translated as CASSFTGRLSPLHF.

This clone has just one count. The chain carries TRBV5-1 and TRBJ2-7; D could derive from TRBD1 or TRBD2 (5 bases each). The CDR3 is 15 residues long. V gave up 4 bases and J gave up 3 bases, with 17 bases separating them. Germline V gene sequence: CDR1 SGHRS, CDR2 YFSETQ. CDR3 DNA: TGCGCCAGCAGCCCCGGGACGCTGGGGGTCTACGAGCAGTACGTC. Translating it yields CASSPGTLGVYEQYV.

The chain carries TRBV4-1 and TRBJ1-4; TRBD1 agrees at 8 bases. The V gene's germline CDR1 is MGHRA and CDR2 YSYEKL. J gave up 8 bases and V 4 bases, and 6 bases lay outside the gene matches. The CDR3 is 14 amino acids. The CDR3 nucleotides are TGCGCCAGCAGCCCTGGACAGGGAGGGGAAAAACTGTTTTTT. Translation: CASSPGQGGEKLFF.

V gene TRBV9 combines with J gene TRBJ2-1; D not resolved. This CDR3 has 13 amino acids. Germline values: CDR1 SGDLS, CDR2 YYNGEE. V was pared by 4 bases and J by 10 bases, with 15 bases between. The CDR3 sequence: CASSFLNVGEQFF. Here the CDR3 DNA reads TGTGCCAGCAGCTTTCTGAACGTGGGGGAGCAGTTCTTC.

The V call is TRBV5-6, the J call TRBJ1-2; 7 bases line up with TRBD1. Germline V gene data show CDR1 as SGHDT and CDR2 as YYEEEE. The CDR3 covers 14 residues. Losses at the gene ends were 2 bases for V and 3 bases for J; bases not matched to a gene: 4. CDR3 protein: CASSFGQVDYGYTF. The CDR3 DNA is TGTGCCAGCAGCTTCGGACAGGTCGACTATGGCTACACCTTC.

This clone is a singleton in its sample. The sample contains more than one DNA sequence encoding this CDR3. The gene calls are TRBV5-1 and TRBJ1-5; TRBD1 matches at 7 bases. CDR1 and CDR2 (germline): SGHRS, YFSETQ. CDR3 length: 15 residues. V lost 0 bases to trimming and J lost 0 bases; unmatched junction nucleotides: 0. The CDR3 reads CASSLEGASNQPQHF. CDR3 in DNA: TGCGCCAGCAGCTTGGAGGGGGCTAGCAATCAGCCCCAGCATTTT.

The chain uses TRBV2 and TRBJ2-1, with 11 bases that match TRBD2. The trim removed 4 bases at V and 0 bases at J, leaving 11 bases unmatched. CDR1 and CDR2 from the germline V gene are SNHLY and FYNNEI. The CDR3 sequence is 19 residues long. The CDR3 spells CASSAGLAGGPSSYNEQFF. As DNA, the CDR3 is TGTGCCAGCAGTGCTGGGCTAGCGGGAGGTCCAAGCTCCTACAATGAGCAGTTCTTC.

This chain joins TRBV6-2 or TRBV6-3 and TRBJ1-2; 10 bases align to TRBD1. The CDR3 length is 13 residues. Germline values: CDR1 MNHEY, CDR2 SVGEGT. The junction had 1 base not matched to a gene; V was cut back by 5 bases and J by 4 bases. This CDR3 reads CASSRDRGYGYTF. DNA for the CDR3: TGTGCCAGCAGTCGGGACAGGGGCTATGGCTACACCTTC.

The chain is built from TRBV4-2 and TRBJ1-3; D unclear. The CDR3 has 16 amino acids. Germline V gene data show CDR1 as LGHNA and CDR2 as YNFKEQ. The germline V and J ends were trimmed by 1 base and 2 bases, with 12 bases remaining between them. The CDR3 loop reads CASSQVSADAGNTIYF. The DNA of the CDR3 is TGTGCCAGCAGCCAAGTGTCGGCCGATGCTGGAAACACCATATATTTT.

The V and J genes are TRBV10-3 and TRBJ1-3, with 7 nucleotides matching TRBD1. V dropped 5 bases and J dropped 4; count of bases not matched to a gene: 2. The germline gives CDR1 ENHRY, CDR2 SYGVKD. This CDR3 region has 13 residues. The CDR3: CAISPQGGNTIYF. The CDR3 coding sequence is TGTGCCATCAGTCCACAGGGGGGAAACACCATATATTTT.

In nucleotides, the CDR3 is TGTGCCAGCAGACCAAGTGGAGTCTATGGCTACACCTTC. It specifies CASRPSGVYGYTF. This chain links TRBV6-4 with TRBJ1-2, with unresolved D. CDR3 length: 13 amino acids. From germline, CDR1 is MRHNA and CDR2 SNTAGT. Deletions cut 6 bases from V and 4 bases from J, with 12 bases between.

The table lists this clone with a few counts. This rearrangement joins TRBV5-1 to TRBJ1-1; the D gene is possibly TRBD1 (5 bases). Germline V gives CDR1 SGHRS, CDR2 YFSETQ. The CDR3 has 14 residues. V shed 3 bases and J shed 0 bases, with 9 bases lying between them. In nucleotides, the CDR3 is TGCGCCAGCAGCTCGGGGGACTTGAACACTGAAGCTTTCTTT. Amino acids: CASSSGDLNTEAFF.

The rearrangement links TRBV5-5 to TRBJ1-6; 8 bases line up with TRBD1. Germline V gene sequence: CDR1 SGHKS, CDR2 YYEKEE (reference sequence). The CDR3 is 14 residues long. V shed 3 bases, J shed 6 bases, and the junction held 2 bases outside the gene matches. For the CDR3, the DNA is TGTGCCAGCAGCTCGGGACAGGTTAATTCACCCCTCCACTTT. Translation gives CASSSGQVNSPLHF. Using reference TRBV5-5 and TRBJ1-6 for the parts outside the CDR3, the full variable domain is DAGVTQSPTHLIKTRGQQVTLRCSPISGHKSVSWYQQVLGQGPQFIFQYYEKEERGRGNFPDRFSARQFPNYSSELNVNALLLGDSALYLCASSSGQVNSPLHFGNGTRLTVT.